These 23 T cell receptor beta chains share one sample of origin, sequenced in a study of Ad26.COV2.S vaccination and SARS-CoV-2 variants. TCRdb's table, derived via immunoSEQ multiplex PCR, lists solely in-frame clones and lacks some. Of about 350,000 clones listed, roughly 94% were seen once; the top ten hold 3% to 5%. The input for sequencing was peripheral blood, taken after recovery from COVID-19. These receptor sequences come from a human donor who had recovered from COVID-19.

The CDR3 DNA follows: TGTGCCAGCAGCCCAGCAGGGGGGGATGGCTCCTACGAGCAGTACTTC. Protein: CASSPAGGDGSYEQYF. This chain connects TRBV7-9 to TRBJ2-7; the D gene could be TRBD1 or TRBD2 (7 bases each). The length of the CDR3 is 16 residues. V was pared by 5 bases and J by 0 bases, with 17 bases between. Germline lookup yields CDR1 SEHNR and CDR2 FQNEAQ (reference sequence). Based on the CDR3 plus reference TRBV7-9 and TRBJ2-7, the full variable domain is DTGVSQNPRHKITKRGQNVTFRCDPISEHNRLYWYRQTLGQGPEFLTYFQNEAQLEKSRLLSDRFSAERPKGSFSTLEIQRTEQGDSAMYLCASSPAGGDGSYEQYFGPGTRLTVT.

J is TRBJ1-1 and V is TRBV24-1; a weak D match, TRBD1 (5 bases). This CDR3 contains 15 residues. Trimming removed 7 bases at V and 5 bases at J, with 19 bases between. Per germline, CDR1 KGHDR and CDR2 SFDVKD. The CDR3 spells CATSSSGPGLTEAFF. DNA for the CDR3: TGTGCCACCAGCTCCTCCGGGCCAGGGTTGACTGAAGCTTTCTTT.

As regards this clone: This sample also contains other DNA sequences that code for the same CDR3. The rearrangement joins TRBV5-1 to TRBJ1-6; D is unclear. The CDR3 spans 14 residues. Trimming took 0 bases from V and 7 from J, leaving 8 bases between them. The germline CDR1 and CDR2 sequences are SGHRS and YFSETQ. The CDR3 DNA reads TGCGCCAGCAGCTTGGAAGGTTACAATTCACCCCTCCACTTT. This gives the protein CASSLEGYNSPLHF.

The chain uses TRBV18 and TRBJ2-7; TRBD1 might be the D (6 bases). The V gene lost 0 bases and the J gene lost 5 bases, with 11 bases spanning the gap. This CDR3 has 14 amino acids. Germline CDR1 reads KGHSH; CDR2 reads LQKENI. CDR3 residues: CASSPPGQLHEQYF. The CDR3, as DNA: TGTGCCAGCTCACCACCGGGACAACTGCACGAGCAGTACTTC.

V usage is TRBV9 and J usage is TRBJ2-7; D is unresolved. This CDR3 is 14 amino acids long. Trimming stripped 0 bases from V and 0 bases from J, with 7 bases between. CDR1 SGDLS and CDR2 YYNGEE come from the germline V gene. The CDR3 region has the DNA TGTGCCAGCAGCGTAGCTACGGACTCCTACGAGCAGTACTTC. It yields the protein CASSVATDSYEQYF.

V gene TRBV23-1 combines with J gene TRBJ1-6, with TRBD1 as a possible D gene (6 bases). Being an ORF, TRBV23-1 has a function that is uncertain. The CDR3 contains 18 residues. V lost 3 bases and J 0 bases, leaving 15 bases between the germline ends. The CDR3: CASSHFGTPYSYNSPLHF. In DNA, the CDR3 is TGCGCCAGCAGTCACTTTGGGACACCTTACTCCTATAATTCACCCCTCCACTTT.

V gene TRBV19 combines with J gene TRBJ1-6; D may be TRBD1 (6 bases). This CDR3 contains 14 residues. V was clipped by 7 bases and J by 9 bases, with 16 bases between them. Germline V lookup: CDR1 LNHDA, CDR2 SQIVND (reference sequence). The CDR3 loop is CASTRDKKGSPLHF. CDR3 DNA: TGTGCCAGTACACGGGACAAAAAGGGTTCACCCCTCCACTTT.

The gene calls are TRBV6-1 and TRBJ2-1; 9 positions agree with TRBD2. Losses at the gene ends were 3 bases for V and 7 bases for J; bases not matched to a gene: 7. This CDR3 is built from 15 residues. Germline V gene lookup returns CDR1 MNHNS and CDR2 SASEGT. The chain's CDR3 is CASSEVAGVVNEQFF. The DNA of the CDR3 is TGTGCCAGCAGTGAGGTAGCGGGGGTAGTTAATGAGCAGTTCTTC.

The genes are TRBV2 and TRBJ1-1; 7 nucleotides line up with TRBD1. The V and J ends lost 9 bases and 5 bases, in that order; junction bases with no gene match: 15. Per germline, CDR1 SNHLY and CDR2 FYNNEI. The CDR3 is 15 amino acids. CDR3 loop: CASRNRGSAKTEAFF. The DNA of the CDR3 is TGTGCCAGTCGGAACAGGGGATCGGCTAAAACTGAAGCTTTCTTT.

This clone has just a few counts. Other DNA sequences in the same sample also yield this CDR3. This chain uses TRBV12-3 or TRBV12-4 with TRBJ1-2; 7 nucleotides agree with TRBD1. The ends lost 3 bases at V and 2 bases at J; junction bases unmatched: 0. The CDR3 loop spans 13 amino acids. The DNA for the CDR3 is TGTGCCAGCAGTTTGGGACAGAACTATGGCTACACCTTC. Translation: CASSLGQNYGYTF.

This clone was observed a single time. The rearrangement uses TRBV2 and TRBJ1-1; no clear D. CDR1 and CDR2 from the germline V gene are SNHLY and FYNNEI. The CDR3 totals 12 residues. V lost 1 base and J lost 6, with 6 bases in between. CDR3 in amino acids: CASSEDSPEAFF. CDR3 bases: TGTGCCAGCAGTGAAGATAGCCCTGAAGCTTTCTTT.

The chain joins TRBV12-3 or TRBV12-4 to TRBJ2-5, with D unresolved. V was shortened by 7 bases and J by 5 bases, with 8 bases between the two germline ends. The CDR3 is 11 residues long. The CDR3 loop reads CASTLSETQYF. DNA for the CDR3: TGTGCCAGCACCCTCTCGGAGACCCAGTACTTC.

The chain joins TRBV10-3 to TRBJ1-4; the D is unclear. V shed 2 bases and J shed 0 bases, with 4 bases lying between them. This CDR3 spans 14 amino acids. From germline, CDR1 is ENHRY and CDR2 SYGVKD. Here the CDR3 DNA reads TGTGCCATCAGTGAGGGGGCAACTAATGAAAAACTGTTTTTT. Translating it yields CAISEGATNEKLFF.

The chain employs TRBV29-1 and TRBJ2-5; 9 positions match TRBD1. This CDR3 has 14 amino acids. Germline CDR1 SQVTM, CDR2 ANQGSEA. With 1 base clipped from V and 3 bases from J, the junction kept 3 bases outside the gene matches. In nucleotides, the CDR3 is TGCAGCGTTGAAGCCCGGGACAGGGAAGAGACCCAGTACTTC. Translating gives CSVEARDREETQYF.

The genes are TRBV2 and TRBJ1-2; weak D call: TRBD1 (6 bases). With 8 bases removed from V and 3 bases from J, the gap between germline ends came to 25 bases. CDR1 and CDR2 (germline): SNHLY, FYNNEI. The CDR3 sequence is 17 residues long. This CDR3 reads CASFGWTDRSWHYGYTF. The CDR3 bases are TGTGCCAGCTTTGGATGGACAGACCGGTCGTGGCACTATGGCTACACCTTC.

The chain recombines TRBV29-1 with TRBJ2-7; D unclear. The CDR3 covers 12 residues. V lost 5 bases and J lost 3, with 11 bases in between. Per the germline V gene, CDR1 is SQVTM and CDR2 is ANQGSEA. Here the CDR3 DNA reads TGCAGCGTTACAGACAACCACTACGAGCAGTACTTC. Its translation: CSVTDNHYEQYF.

This rearrangement joins TRBV5-1 to TRBJ2-3; 8 positions match TRBD2. The junction had 9 bases not matched to a gene; V was cut back by 4 bases and J by 5 bases. CDR1 is SGHRS, CDR2 YFSETQ, per germline. CDR3 length equals 15 residues. The CDR3 protein is CASSRDGGAEDTQYF. CDR3 bases: TGCGCCAGCAGCCGCGACGGGGGGGCTGAAGATACGCAGTATTTT.

The chain uses TRBV29-1 and TRBJ1-1; D uncertain. Per the germline V gene, CDR1 is SQVTM and CDR2 is ANQGSEA. The V end was cut by 3 bases, the J end by 0 bases, with 8 bases between. The CDR3 is made up of 13 amino acids. Written as DNA, the CDR3 is TGCAGCGTTGAGGTGCAAGTGAACACTGAAGCTTTCTTT. Protein sequence: CSVEVQVNTEAFF.

The gene calls are TRBV5-4 and TRBJ2-4, with D tentatively TRBD1 (6 bases). With 4 bases removed from V and 2 bases from J, the gap between germline ends came to 13 bases. This CDR3 has 15 amino acids. The germline gives CDR1 SGHNT, CDR2 YYREEE (reference sequence). This chain's CDR3 is CASSAAQGSKNIQYF. For the CDR3, the DNA is TGTGCCAGCAGCGCCGCCCAGGGGTCCAAAAACATTCAGTACTTC.

For the CDR3, the DNA is TGTGCCAGCAGCTTATGGGGGGCCCATGGCTACACCTTC. This codes for CASSLWGAHGYTF. V and J are TRBV13 and TRBJ1-2; tentative D call: TRBD1 (6 bases). Germline CDR1 PRHDT, CDR2 FYEKMQ (reference sequence). The CDR3 contains 13 residues. V dropped 2 bases and J dropped 6 bases, with 10 bases sitting between them.

The chain carries TRBV19 and TRBJ1-5; weak D call: TRBD1 (5 bases). Per the germline V gene, CDR1 is LNHDA and CDR2 is SQIVND (reference sequence). V was shortened by 7 bases and J by 3 bases, with 19 bases between the two germline ends. This CDR3 spans 16 amino acids. The CDR3 loop is CASTGGRGTLNQPQHF. For the CDR3, the DNA is TGTGCCAGTACGGGGGGACGGGGCACCCTCAATCAGCCCCAGCATTTT.

The V and J genes are TRBV28 and TRBJ2-5, with 7 bases matching TRBD1. The V segment lost 2 bases and the J segment 5 bases; nucleotides outside the gene matches: 8. The CDR3 spans 15 residues. In germline, CDR1 is MDHEN, CDR2 SYDVKM. The CDR3 sequence is CASSLPAGGPETQYF. The DNA for the CDR3 is TGTGCCAGCAGTTTACCCGCAGGGGGTCCGGAGACCCAGTACTTC.

This clone came up once. The chain links TRBV5-1 to TRBJ1-2; 8 bases are a match to TRBD1. V trimming: 1 base; J trimming: 7 bases; junction bases outside the gene matches: 6. This CDR3 contains 14 residues. Germline V CDR1 and CDR2: SGHRS, YFSETQ. CDR3 coding DNA: TGCGCCAGCAGCTTGTCACAGGGGGAGGGTGGCTACACCTTC. Translated: CASSLSQGEGGYTF.